Reported below is one TCR beta chain. What it binds is unknown. This sample is part of a study of T cells after yellow fever vaccination. Study results and limitations: Though weaker, the secondary response peaked faster, on day 5 versus 15. Abundant bulk-derived clonotypes could contaminate FACS-sorted repertoires.

CDR3 size: 16 residues. Trimming took 2 bases from V and 4 from J; bases not matched to a gene: 8. The germline CDR1 and CDR2 sequences are MDHEN and SYDVKM. UMIs were added to TCR cDNA along with a universal primer site when it was made by 5'RACE template switching. From the 5' RACE reads, TCRdb called clonotypes with MiXCR, one entry per CDR3 protein. The repertoire holds 230,000 or so distinct CDR3 sequences, with approximately 6.8% as singletons. The V call is TRBV28, the J call TRBJ1-2, with 9 bases aligning to TRBD1. This TCR came from a young man who received the YFV17D yellow fever vaccine. Here the sequenced sample was CD4+ T cells sorted from PBMCs, taken on the day of the yellow fever booster vaccination. The CDR3 region is CASSLGGQGSSYGYTF. The CDR3 coding sequence is TGTGCCAGCAGTTTAGGAGGACAGGGGTCCTCCTATGGCTACACCTTC.